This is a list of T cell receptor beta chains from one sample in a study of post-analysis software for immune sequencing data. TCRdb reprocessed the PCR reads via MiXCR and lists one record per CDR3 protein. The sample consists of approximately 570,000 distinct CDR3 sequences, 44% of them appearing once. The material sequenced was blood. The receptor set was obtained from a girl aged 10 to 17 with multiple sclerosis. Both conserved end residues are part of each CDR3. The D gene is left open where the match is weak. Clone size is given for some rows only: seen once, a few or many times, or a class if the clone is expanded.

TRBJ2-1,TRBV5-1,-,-,CASTPPGESSYNEQFF,TGCGCCAGCACCCCCCCGGGGGAGAGCTCCTACAATGAGCAGTTCTTC
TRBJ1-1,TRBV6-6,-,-,CASSYSWDTEAFF,TGTGCCAGCAGTTACTCCTGGGACACTGAAGCTTTCTTT
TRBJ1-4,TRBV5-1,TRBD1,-,CASSLGARTGPRNEKLFF,TGCGCCAGCAGCTTGGGGGCACGGACAGGGCCGAGGAATGAAAAACTGTTTTTT
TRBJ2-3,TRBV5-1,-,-,CASSLIGATDTQYF,TGCGCCAGCAGCTTGATCGGGGCCACAGATACGCAGTATTTT
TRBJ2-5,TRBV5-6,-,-,CVSSPTGVGETQYF,TGTGTCAGCAGTCCAACGGGGGTCGGAGAGACCCAGTACTTC
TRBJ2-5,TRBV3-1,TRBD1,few,CASSQDETGGCGQYF,TGTGCCAGCAGCCAAGATGAGACAGGGGGCTGCGGGCAGTACTTC
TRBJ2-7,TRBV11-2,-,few,CASSLAGRTYEQYF,TGTGCCAGCAGCTTAGCCGGCAGAACCTACGAGCAGTACTTC
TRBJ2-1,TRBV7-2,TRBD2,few,CASTRGGGGFNEQFF,TGTGCCAGCACCCGAGGCGGCGGGGGTTTCAATGAGCAGTTCTTC
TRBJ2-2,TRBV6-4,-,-,CASSDGTTGELFF,TGTGCCAGCAGTGATGGGACTACCGGGGAGCTGTTTTTT
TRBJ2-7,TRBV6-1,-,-,CASSEAPPQRYEQYF,TGTGCCAGCAGTGAAGCGCCCCCACAGCGTTACGAGCAGTACTTC
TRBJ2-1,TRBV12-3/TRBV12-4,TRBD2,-,CASSLGASGGAKFF,TGTGCCAGCAGTTTAGGGGCTAGCGGGGGGGCCAAGTTCTTC
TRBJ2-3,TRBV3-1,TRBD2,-,CASSPLAGGRKSTDTQYF,TGTGCCAGCAGCCCCCTAGCGGGGGGGCGAAAGAGCACAGATACGCAGTATTTT
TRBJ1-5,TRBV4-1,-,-,CASGGTGTNQPQHF,TGCGCCAGCGGAGGCACAGGTACTAACCAGCCCCAGCATTTT
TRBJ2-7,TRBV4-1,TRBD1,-,CASSQDSDRATYEQYF,TGCGCCAGCAGCCAAGATAGCGACAGGGCTACCTACGAGCAGTACTTC
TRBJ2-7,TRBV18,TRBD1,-,CASSRDRAEQYF,TGTGCCAGCTCAAGGGACAGGGCCGAGCAGTACTTC
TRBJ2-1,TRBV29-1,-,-,CSVKGSSYNEQFF,TGCAGCGTTAAGGGGAGCTCCTACAATGAGCAGTTCTTC
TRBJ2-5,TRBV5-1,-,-,CASSFSDIYRETQYF,TGCGCCAGCAGCTTCTCGGACATTTATAGGGAGACCCAGTACTTC
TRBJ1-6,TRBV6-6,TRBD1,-,CASSTPNRGLGSPLHF,TGTGCCAGCAGTACCCCTAACAGGGGGCTCGGATCACCCCTCCACTTT
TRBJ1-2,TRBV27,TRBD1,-,CASKGQGSGYTF,TGTGCCAGCAAGGGACAGGGTTCTGGCTACACCTTC
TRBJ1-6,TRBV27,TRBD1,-,CASSFLDRGDTGAALHF,TGTGCCAGCAGTTTCCTTGACAGAGGGGATACAGGGGCCGCCCTCCACTTT
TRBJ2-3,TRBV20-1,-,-,CSAQTQGDTQYF,TGCAGTGCCCAAACCCAGGGAGATACGCAGTATTTT
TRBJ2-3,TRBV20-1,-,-,CSTTYPVTDTQYF,TGCAGTACTACCTACCCTGTGACAGATACGCAGTATTTT
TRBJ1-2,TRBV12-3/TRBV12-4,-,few,CASITGHRYTF,TGTGCCAGCATTACGGGACACCGCTACACCTTC
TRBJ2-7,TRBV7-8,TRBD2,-,CASSRSGGGSYEQYF,TGTGCCAGCAGCAGGAGCGGGGGGGGGAGCTACGAGCAGTACTTC
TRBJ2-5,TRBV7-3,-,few,CASSFPEGGGKETQYF,TGTGCCAGCAGCTTCCCAGAAGGGGGAGGGAAAGAGACCCAGTACTTC
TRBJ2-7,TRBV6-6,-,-,CASSYGDHGYEQYF,TGTGCCAGCAGTTACGGGGACCATGGCTACGAGCAGTACTTC
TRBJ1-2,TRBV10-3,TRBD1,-,CAISESTGNYGYTF,TGTGCCATCAGTGAGTCGACAGGGAACTATGGCTACACCTTC
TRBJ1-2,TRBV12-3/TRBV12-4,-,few,CASSLRQGYGYTF,TGTGCCAGCAGTTTGAGGCAGGGCTATGGCTACACCTTC
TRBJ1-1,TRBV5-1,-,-,CASSEIEAEAFF,TGCGCCAGCAGTGAGATTGAGGCTGAAGCTTTCTTT
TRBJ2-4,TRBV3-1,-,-,CASSQGGFGKNIQYF,TGTGCCAGCAGCCAAGGAGGATTTGGCAAAAACATTCAGTACTTC
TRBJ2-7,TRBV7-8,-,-,CASSSRTGYEQYF,TGTGCCAGCAGCTCGCGGACTGGCTACGAGCAGTACTTC
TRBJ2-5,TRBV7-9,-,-,CASSSRPRAQETQYF,TGTGCCAGCAGCTCACGCCCGCGGGCACAAGAGACCCAGTACTTC
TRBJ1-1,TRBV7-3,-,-,CASSQGRSTEAFF,TGTGCCAGCAGCCAGGGAAGGAGTACTGAAGCTTTCTTT
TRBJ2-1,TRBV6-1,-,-,CASSGAARVERSYNEQFF,TGTGCCAGCAGTGGTGCGGCCCGGGTCGAGAGGTCCTACAATGAGCAGTTCTTC
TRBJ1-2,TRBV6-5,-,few,CASSSDLYGYTF,TGTGCCAGCAGTTCTGACCTCTATGGCTACACCTTC
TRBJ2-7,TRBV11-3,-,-,CASSPYWGSGSYEQYF,TGTGCCAGCAGCCCCTATTGGGGGTCTGGCTCCTACGAGCAGTACTTC
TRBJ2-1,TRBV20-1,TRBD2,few,CSARRTSEFSNEQFF,TGCAGTGCTAGGAGGACTAGCGAGTTCTCCAATGAGCAGTTCTTC
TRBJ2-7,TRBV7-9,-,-,CASSLVNWTPYEQYF,TGTGCCAGCAGCTTAGTAAACTGGACCCCCTACGAGCAGTACTTC
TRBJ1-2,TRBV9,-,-,CASSAWQGGGNYGYTF,TGTGCCAGCAGCGCTTGGCAGGGCGGGGGGAATTATGGCTACACCTTC
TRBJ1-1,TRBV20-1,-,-,CSAQREIDTEAFF,TGCAGTGCTCAACGGGAGATCGACACTGAAGCTTTCTTT
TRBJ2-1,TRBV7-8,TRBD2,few,CASSRLASGKDEQFF,TGTGCCAGCAGCCGCTTGGCTAGCGGGAAAGATGAGCAGTTCTTC
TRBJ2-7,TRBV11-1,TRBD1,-,CASSSGQLPYEQYF,TGTGCCAGCAGCTCGGGACAGTTACCCTACGAGCAGTACTTC
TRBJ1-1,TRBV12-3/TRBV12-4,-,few,CASSHGHPNTEAFF,TGTGCCAGCAGTCACGGACACCCGAACACTGAAGCTTTCTTT
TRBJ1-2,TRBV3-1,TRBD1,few,CASSHTGDGYTF,TGTGCCAGCAGCCATACAGGGGATGGCTACACCTTC
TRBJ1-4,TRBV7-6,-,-,CASSPEGDTNEKLFF,TGTGCCAGCAGCCCGGAGGGGGACACTAATGAAAAACTGTTTTTT
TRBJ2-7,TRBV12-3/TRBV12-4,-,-,CASSVGSTYEQYF,TGTGCCAGCAGTGTAGGATCAACCTACGAGCAGTACTTC
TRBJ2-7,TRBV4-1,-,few,CASSQVPSTYEQYF,TGCGCCAGCAGCCAAGTGCCTAGCACCTACGAGCAGTACTTC
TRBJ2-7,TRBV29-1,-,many,CSGRASAQGEQYF,TGCAGCGGCCGGGCATCAGCACAAGGCGAGCAGTACTTC
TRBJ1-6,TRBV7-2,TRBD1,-,CASSLGLGQVNSPLHF,TGTGCCAGCAGCTTAGGTCTGGGACAGGTTAATTCACCCCTCCACTTT